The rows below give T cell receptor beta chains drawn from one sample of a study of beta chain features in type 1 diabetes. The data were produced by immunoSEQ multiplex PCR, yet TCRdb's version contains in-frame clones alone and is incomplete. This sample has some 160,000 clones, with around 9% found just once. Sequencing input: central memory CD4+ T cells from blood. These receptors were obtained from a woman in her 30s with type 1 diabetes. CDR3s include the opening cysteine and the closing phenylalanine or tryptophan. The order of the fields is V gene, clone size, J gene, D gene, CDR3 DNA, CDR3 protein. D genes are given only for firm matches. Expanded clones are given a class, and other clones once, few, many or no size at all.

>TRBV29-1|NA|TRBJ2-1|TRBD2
TGCAGCGTTTCCAGGGGACTAGCGGGAGTCGATGAGCAGTTCTTC
CSVSRGLAGVDEQFF
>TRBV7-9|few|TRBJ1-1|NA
TGTGCCAGCAGCGTCTCCGTGAACACTGAAGCTTTCTTT
CASSVSVNTEAFF
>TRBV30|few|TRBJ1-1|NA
TGTGCCTGGAAGGTCGTGGAGGGCCTGAACACTGAAGCTTTCTTT
CAWKVVEGLNTEAFF
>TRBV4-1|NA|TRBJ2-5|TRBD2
TGCGCCAGCAGCCAAGATCCGGGACTAGCGGGAGGTGGGGAGACCCAGTACTTC
CASSQDPGLAGGGETQYF
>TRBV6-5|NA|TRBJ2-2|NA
TGTGCCAGCAGTTACGGGCTAGCGAGCACCGGGGAGCTGTTTTTT
CASSYGLASTGELFF
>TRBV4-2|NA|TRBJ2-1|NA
TGTGCCAGCAGCCAAGCCATTATGACAGGCAATGAGCAGTTCTTC
CASSQAIMTGNEQFF
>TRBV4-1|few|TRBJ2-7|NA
TGCGCCAGCAGCCAAGCTAGCGCCTACGAGCAGTACTTC
CASSQASAYEQYF
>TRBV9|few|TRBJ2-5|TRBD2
TGTGCCAGCAGCGTATCGGCGGGAGGAGAGACCCAGTACTTC
CASSVSAGGETQYF
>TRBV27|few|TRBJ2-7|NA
TGTGCCAGCAGCAAACAGGGACCCCTCTACGAGCAGTACTTC
CASSKQGPLYEQYF
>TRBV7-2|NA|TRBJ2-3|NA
TGTGCCAGCAGCTTAGTAGGAGTGACTACTAGCACAGATACGCAGTATTTT
CASSLVGVTTSTDTQYF
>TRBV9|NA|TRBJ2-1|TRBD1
TGTGCCAGCAGCGTAGCCCCGACAGGGGGCTTTGAGCAGTTCTTC
CASSVAPTGGFEQFF
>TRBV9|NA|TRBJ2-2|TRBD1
TGTGCCAGTCAATGGGGGCAGGGGGCGACGAACACCGGGGAGCTGTTTTTT
CASQWGQGATNTGELFF
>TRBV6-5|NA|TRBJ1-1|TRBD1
TGTGCCAGCAGTTACCAGGGGGCTCGTGCTTTCTTT
CASSYQGARAFF
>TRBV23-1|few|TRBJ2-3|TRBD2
TGCGCCAGCCCAAAACAGAGACGGGGGGTCTCAGATACGCAGTATTTT
CASPKQRRGVSDTQYF
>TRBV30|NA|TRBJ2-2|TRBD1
TGTGCCTGGACTTCCGGACAGGGGGGGACCGGGGAGCTGTTTTTT
CAWTSGQGGTGELFF
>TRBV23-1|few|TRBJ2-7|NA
TGCGCCAGCAGGACGGGGTTTCGGTCCCACGAGCAGTACTTC
CASRTGFRSHEQYF
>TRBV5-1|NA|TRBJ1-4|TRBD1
TGCGCCAGCAGCTTGGGCCGACAGGGGGCGGATTCTCAGGAAAAACTGTTTTTT
CASSLGRQGADSQEKLFF
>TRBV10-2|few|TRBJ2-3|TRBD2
TGCGCCAGCAGGGGGAACATAGCGGGAGATGCAGATACGCAGTATTTT
CASRGNIAGDADTQYF
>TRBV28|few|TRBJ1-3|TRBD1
TGTGCCAGCAACGAGATGAAGAAGACAGGGCGGGGAAACACCATATATTTT
CASNEMKKTGRGNTIYF
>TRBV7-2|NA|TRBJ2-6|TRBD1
TGTGCCAGCAGGGTCGGACAGGGGGCAACTGGGGCCAACGTCCTGACTTTC
CASRVGQGATGANVLTF
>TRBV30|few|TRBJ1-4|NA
TGTGCCTGGAGAGATAGAGGCAGGGTTGGGGGGAAACTGTTTTTT
CAWRDRGRVGGKLFF
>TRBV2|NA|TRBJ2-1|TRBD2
TGTGCCAGCAGCCAGGTCTTAGCGGGAGATCATGAGCAGTTCTTC
CASSQVLAGDHEQFF
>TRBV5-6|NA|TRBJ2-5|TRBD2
TGTGCCAGCAGCTTTAGCGGGAGGCAAGAGACCCAGTACTTC
CASSFSGRQETQYF
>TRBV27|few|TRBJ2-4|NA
TGTGCCAGCAGTGTCCAGGGGAACATTCAGTACTTC
CASSVQGNIQYF
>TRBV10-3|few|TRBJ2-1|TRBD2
TGTGCCATCACCCCAGCGGGAGGGCCGGGCAATGAGCAGTTCTTC
CAITPAGGPGNEQFF
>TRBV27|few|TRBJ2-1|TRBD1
TGTGCCAGCAGAAATCCTAATGACAGGGCGAGCTACAATGAGCAGTTCTTC
CASRNPNDRASYNEQFF
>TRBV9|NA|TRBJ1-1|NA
TGTGCCAGCAGCGTAGACTCAGGTGAAGCTTTCTTT
CASSVDSGEAFF
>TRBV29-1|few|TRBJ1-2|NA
TGCAGCGCCAGGGCCTCAGGGTGGGAAAGTGGCTACACCTTC
CSARASGWESGYTF
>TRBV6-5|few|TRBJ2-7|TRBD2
TGTGCCAGCAGTATGACTAGCGGGGGGTCCTACGAGCAGTACTTC
CASSMTSGGSYEQYF
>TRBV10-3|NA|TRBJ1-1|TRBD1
TGTGCCATCAGCGGACTGGACAGGGGCACTGAAGCTTTCTTT
CAISGLDRGTEAFF
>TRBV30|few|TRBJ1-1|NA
TGTGCCTGGAGTGTTAGAGGTAAAGCTTTCTTT
CAWSVRGKAFF
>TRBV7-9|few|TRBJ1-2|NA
TGTGCCAGCAGTCCCGCAGGGGAAGGGATCTATGGCTACACCTTC
CASSPAGEGIYGYTF
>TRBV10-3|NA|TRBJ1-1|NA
TGTGCCATCAGCCCGGGTGGAAACACTGAAGCTTTCTTT
CAISPGGNTEAFF
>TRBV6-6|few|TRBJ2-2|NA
TGTGCCAGCAGTGCCGACAGTCAGTACACCGGGGAGCTGTTTTTT
CASSADSQYTGELFF
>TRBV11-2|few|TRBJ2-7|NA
TGTGCCAGCAGCTTAGGAGGGAGCTCCTACGAGCAGTACTTC
CASSLGGSSYEQYF
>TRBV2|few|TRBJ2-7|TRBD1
TGTGCCAGCCACAGGGGATTCCTCTACGAGCAGTACTTC
CASHRGFLYEQYF
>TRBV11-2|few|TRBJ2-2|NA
TGTGCCAGCAGCTTAGGATCCGCAGGCACCGGGGAGCTGTTTTTT
CASSLGSAGTGELFF
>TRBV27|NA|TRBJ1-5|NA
TGTGCCAGCAGTCGCGCGGGGAACCGCAATCAGCCCCAGCATTTT
CASSRAGNRNQPQHF
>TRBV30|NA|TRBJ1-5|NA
TGTGCCTGGAGTGTACGCGGTATTATTAGCAATCAGCCCCAGCATTTT
CAWSVRGIISNQPQHF